This is a list of T cell receptor beta chains from one sample in a study of shared clonotypes between healthy human individuals. Generated by immunoSEQ multiplex PCR, the TCRdb table keeps only in-frame clones and is missing some. Counted here are about 590,000 clones, 95% to 96% occurring once; the ten biggest clones make up over 0.09%. Sequences were obtained from naive CD8+ T cells sorted from blood. The source is a woman between 25 and 40 years old in good health. Each CDR3 is given without its conserved first and last residue. A D gene is named only where the DNA matches it firmly. Not all rows give a size; the values are once, few, many and, for expanded clones, a class.

clone_size | d_call | j_call | cdr3_length | v_call | cdr3_aa
- | - | TRBJ2-7 | 9 | TRBV7-9 | ASSPSAEQY
- | TRBD1 | TRBJ2-7 | 13 | TRBV7-3 | ASSFTRGQIYEQY
- | - | TRBJ2-7 | 11 | TRBV9 | ASSVSPSYEQY
- | - | TRBJ2-1 | 9 | TRBV2 | ASAIQDEQF
- | - | TRBJ2-1 | 13 | TRBV6-5 | ASSPSGDPYNEQF
- | - | TRBJ1-2 | 14 | TRBV27 | ASSSLSWGGLYGYT
- | - | TRBJ2-7 | 12 | TRBV28 | ASGVRGVPYEQY
once | - | TRBJ2-5 | 11 | TRBV7-8 | ASSLSGQETQY
- | - | TRBJ2-5 | 12 | TRBV28 | ASSARDSQETQY
- | - | TRBJ2-2 | 14 | TRBV19 | ASTLLDGWNTGELF
- | TRBD2 | TRBJ2-7 | 14 | TRBV27 | ASSSSGTSDSYEQY
- | TRBD2 | TRBJ2-3 | 12 | TRBV28 | AVSLAGHTDTQY
- | - | TRBJ2-1 | 10 | TRBV7-9 | ASSLADNEQF
- | - | TRBJ2-7 | 13 | TRBV28 | ASSSEPGTTYEQY
- | TRBD1 | TRBJ1-4 | 13 | TRBV6-6 | ASSQHRGPREKLF
once | - | TRBJ2-3 | 11 | TRBV27 | ASSLPSTDTQY
- | - | - | 11 | TRBV28 | ASSLFVHYEQY
- | TRBD2 | TRBJ2-7 | 13 | TRBV5-5 | ASWLRLASDHEQY
- | TRBD2 | TRBJ2-7 | 13 | TRBV5-4 | ASSLVLEGGNEQY
- | - | TRBJ2-3 | 11 | TRBV27 | ASSLTGLDTQY
- | - | TRBJ2-5 | 13 | TRBV19 | ASSILQGYEETQY
- | - | TRBJ2-7 | 10 | TRBV7-9 | ASSLAGGEQY
- | TRBD1 | TRBJ2-7 | 12 | TRBV29-1 | SAESRTGSYEQY
- | TRBD2 | TRBJ2-3 | 14 | TRBV27 | ASSLSWGDYTDTQY
- | - | TRBJ1-1 | 9 | TRBV5-4 | ASRQDTEAF
- | - | TRBJ1-1 | 11 | TRBV28 | ASRRTQALEAF
- | TRBD2 | TRBJ2-1 | 14 | TRBV10-3 | AIQGQTSGRYNEQF
- | - | TRBJ2-1 | 10 | TRBV7-9 | ASSLPDNEQF
- | - | TRBJ1-2 | 10 | TRBV14 | ASSPTGGGYT
- | - | TRBJ2-7 | 11 | TRBV5-6 | ASSPEGTYEQY
- | - | TRBJ2-3 | 13 | TRBV29-1 | SVERWSGSTDTQY
- | TRBD1 | TRBJ1-1 | 12 | TRBV9 | ASSQDRVGTEAF
- | TRBD1 | TRBJ2-7 | 10 | TRBV28 | ASSSDRGEQY
- | TRBD2 | TRBJ2-5 | 13 | TRBV6-5 | ASSPWTSGSETQY
- | - | TRBJ2-3 | 14 | TRBV11-2 | ASSLYSDPDMDTQY
- | - | TRBJ2-2 | 12 | TRBV27 | ASGSLGATGELF
- | - | TRBJ2-2 | 10 | TRBV15 | ATSRDSGELF
- | - | TRBJ1-5 | 13 | TRBV19 | ATLKTVYSNQPQH
- | - | TRBJ1-2 | 15 | TRBV2 | ASSEAFLAVLNYGYT
- | - | TRBJ2-3 | 12 | TRBV27 | ASSLWQERDTQY
- | TRBD2 | TRBJ2-7 | 15 | TRBV11-2 | ASSLDKPGTSVYEQY
- | TRBD2 | TRBJ2-1 | 16 | TRBV25-1 | ASSEWGGTGGSNNEQF
- | TRBD1 | TRBJ2-1 | 12 | TRBV11-2 | ASRETGGYNEQF
- | - | TRBJ2-1 | 11 | TRBV7-9 | ASSIPEDDEQF
- | - | TRBJ2-1 | 11 | TRBV6-6 | ASRDDYYNEQF
- | - | TRBJ2-5 | 10 | TRBV15 | ATSLLPETQY
- | - | TRBJ2-7 | 10 | TRBV28 | ASSRLPYEQY
- | TRBD2 | TRBJ2-1 | 13 | TRBV5-6 | ASSPSGTSYNEQF
- | TRBD1 | TRBJ2-7 | 13 | TRBV27 | ASSFRQGTLYEQY
- | TRBD1 | TRBJ2-7 | 11 | TRBV5-1 | ASSPDRVDEQY
- | - | TRBJ2-7 | 10 | TRBV5-1 | ASSPLGSKQY
few | - | TRBJ1-1 | 11 | TRBV9 | ASSVGENTEAF